The 3 T cell receptor beta chains presented below share a single source sample, sequenced in a study of cytotoxic CD8 clonotypes in ibrutinib-treated CLL. Sequencing used immunoSEQ multiplex PCR; TCRdb keeps in-frame clones, though not all of them. The data hold about 15,000 clones, with approximately 52% observed a single time. This material consisted of PBMCs, taken at an approximately 23-month disease-progression time point, from a patient treated with ibrutinib. Receptors were obtained from a human donor with chronic lymphocytic leukemia.

This clone has at least ten counts. The chain couples TRBV2 to TRBJ2-3; 8 positions agree with TRBD2. The germline gives CDR1 SNHLY, CDR2 FYNNEI. The CDR3 consists of 13 residues. The V gene end was trimmed by 7 bases and the J gene end by 2 bases; junction bases not matched to a gene: 2. For the CDR3, the DNA is TGTGCCAGCACTAGCGGGTACACAGATACGCAGTATTTT. As protein: CASTSGYTDTQYF.

This clone was detected a few times. This chain joins TRBV2 and TRBJ1-6, with TRBD1 as a possible D gene (5 bases). Trimming stripped 8 bases from V and 9 bases from J, with 8 bases between. Germline assignment: CDR1 SNHLY and CDR2 FYNNEI. CDR3 length: 11 amino acids. The CDR3 nucleotides read TGTGCCAGCGGGGGGAGTTCACCCCTCCACTTT. Translation gives CASGGSSPLHF.

This clone has just a few counts. In nucleotides, the CDR3 is TGTGCCAGTAGTGCCCCGGGAGGAGGTACGCAGTATTTT. This translates into CASSAPGGGTQYF. The gene calls are TRBV19 and TRBJ2-3; 7 nucleotides align to TRBD2. CDR1 is LNHDA, CDR2 SQIVND, per germline (reference sequence). After removal of 5 bases from V and 8 bases from J, the junction contained 7 bases not matched to a gene. This CDR3 contains 13 residues.